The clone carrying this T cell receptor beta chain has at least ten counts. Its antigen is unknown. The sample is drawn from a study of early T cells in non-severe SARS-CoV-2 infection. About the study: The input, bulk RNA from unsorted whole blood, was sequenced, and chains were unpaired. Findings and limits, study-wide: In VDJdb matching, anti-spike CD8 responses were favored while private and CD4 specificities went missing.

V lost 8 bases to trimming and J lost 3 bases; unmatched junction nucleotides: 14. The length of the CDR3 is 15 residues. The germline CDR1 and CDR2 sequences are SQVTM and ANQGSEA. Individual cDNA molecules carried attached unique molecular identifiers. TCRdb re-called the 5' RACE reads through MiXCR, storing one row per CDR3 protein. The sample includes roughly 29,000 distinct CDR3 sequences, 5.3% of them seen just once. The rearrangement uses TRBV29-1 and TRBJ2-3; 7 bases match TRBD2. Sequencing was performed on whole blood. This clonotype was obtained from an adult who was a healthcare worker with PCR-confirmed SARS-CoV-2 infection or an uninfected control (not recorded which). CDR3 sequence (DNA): TGCAGCTCGTCGGGCGGGAGTGCTTTGACAGATACGCAGTATTTT. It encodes CSSSGGSALTDTQYF.